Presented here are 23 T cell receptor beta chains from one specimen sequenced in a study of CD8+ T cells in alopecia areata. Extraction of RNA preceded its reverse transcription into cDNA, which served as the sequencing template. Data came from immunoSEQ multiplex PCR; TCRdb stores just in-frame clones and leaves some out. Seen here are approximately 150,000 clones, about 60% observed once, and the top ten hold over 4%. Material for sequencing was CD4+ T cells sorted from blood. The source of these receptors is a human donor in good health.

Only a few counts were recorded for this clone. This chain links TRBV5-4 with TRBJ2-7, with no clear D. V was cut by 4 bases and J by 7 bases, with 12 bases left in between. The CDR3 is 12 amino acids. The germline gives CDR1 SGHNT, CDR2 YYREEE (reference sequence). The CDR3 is CASSRPDGEQYF. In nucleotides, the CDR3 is TGTGCCAGCAGCCGACCCGATGGAGAGCAGTACTTC.

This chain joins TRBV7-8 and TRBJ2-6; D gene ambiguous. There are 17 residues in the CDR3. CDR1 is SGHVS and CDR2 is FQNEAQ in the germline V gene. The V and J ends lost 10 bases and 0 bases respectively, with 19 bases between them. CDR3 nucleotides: TGTGCCATCTGGAAAGGTCCCACCTTCTCTGGGGCCAACGTCCTGACTTTC. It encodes CAIWKGPTFSGANVLTF.

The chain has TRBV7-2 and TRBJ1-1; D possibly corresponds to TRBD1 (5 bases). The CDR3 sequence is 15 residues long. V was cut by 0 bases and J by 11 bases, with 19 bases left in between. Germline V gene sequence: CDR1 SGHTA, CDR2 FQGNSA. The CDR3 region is CASSLAGRTSGFAFF. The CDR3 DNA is TGTGCCAGCAGCTTAGCGGGACGGACCTCGGGGTTTGCTTTCTTT.

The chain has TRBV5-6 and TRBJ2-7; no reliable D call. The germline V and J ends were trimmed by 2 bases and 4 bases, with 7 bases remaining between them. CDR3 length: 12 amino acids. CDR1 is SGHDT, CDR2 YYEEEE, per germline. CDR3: CASSFPGYEQYF. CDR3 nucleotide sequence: TGTGCCAGCAGCTTTCCAGGATACGAGCAGTACTTC. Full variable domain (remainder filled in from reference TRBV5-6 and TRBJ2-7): DAGVTQSPTHLIKTRGQQVTLRCSPKSGHDTVSWYQQALGQGPQFIFQYYEEEERQRGNFPDRFSGHQFPNYSSELNVNALLLGDSALYLCASSFPGYEQYFGPGTRLTVT.

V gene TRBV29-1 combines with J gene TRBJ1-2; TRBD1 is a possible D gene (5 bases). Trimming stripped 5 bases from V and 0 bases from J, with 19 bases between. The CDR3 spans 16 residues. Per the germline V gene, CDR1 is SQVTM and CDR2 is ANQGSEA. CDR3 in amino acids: CSVRDPRTAANYGYTF. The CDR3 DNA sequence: TGCAGCGTTCGGGACCCTCGGACCGCAGCTAACTATGGCTACACCTTC.

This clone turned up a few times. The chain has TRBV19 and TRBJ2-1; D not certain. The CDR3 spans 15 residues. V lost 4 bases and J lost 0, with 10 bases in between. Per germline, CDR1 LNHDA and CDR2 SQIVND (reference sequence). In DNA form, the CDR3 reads TGTGCCAGTAGTAGAGACCAGAGCTCCTACAATGAGCAGTTCTTC. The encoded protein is CASSRDQSSYNEQFF.

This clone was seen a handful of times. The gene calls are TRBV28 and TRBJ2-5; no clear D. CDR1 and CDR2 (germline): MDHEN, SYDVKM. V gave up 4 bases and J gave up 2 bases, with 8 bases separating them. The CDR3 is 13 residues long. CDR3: CASSSTEQETQYF. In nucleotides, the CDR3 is TGTGCCAGCAGTTCCACTGAACAAGAGACCCAGTACTTC.

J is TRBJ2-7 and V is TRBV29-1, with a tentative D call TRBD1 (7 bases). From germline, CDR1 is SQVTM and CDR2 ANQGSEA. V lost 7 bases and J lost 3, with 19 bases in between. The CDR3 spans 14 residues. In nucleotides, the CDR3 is TGCAGCGCAATACGACAGGGAGGTCTCTACGAGCAGTACTTC. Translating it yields CSAIRQGGLYEQYF.

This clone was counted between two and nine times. CDR3 sequence reads: CASSLALIDEQYF. The CDR3 coding sequence is TGCGCCAGCAGCTTGGCCCTCATAGACGAGCAGTACTTC. This sequence joins TRBV5-1 and TRBJ2-7; D remains unclear. V lost 0 bases and J lost 5, with 9 bases in between. Looked up from germline, CDR1 is SGHRS and CDR2 is YFSETQ. The CDR3 is 13 residues long.

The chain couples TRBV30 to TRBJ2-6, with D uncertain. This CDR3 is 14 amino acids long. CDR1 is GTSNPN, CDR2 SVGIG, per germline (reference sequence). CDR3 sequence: CATMGTAGANVLTF. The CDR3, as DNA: TGTGCTACGATGGGAACAGCTGGGGCCAACGTCCTGACTTTC.

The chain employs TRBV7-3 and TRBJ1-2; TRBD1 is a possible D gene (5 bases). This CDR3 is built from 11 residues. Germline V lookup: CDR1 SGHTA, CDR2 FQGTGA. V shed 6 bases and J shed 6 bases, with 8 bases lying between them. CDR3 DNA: TGTGCCAGCAGTGGGGGTCATGGCTACACCTTC. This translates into CASSGGHGYTF.

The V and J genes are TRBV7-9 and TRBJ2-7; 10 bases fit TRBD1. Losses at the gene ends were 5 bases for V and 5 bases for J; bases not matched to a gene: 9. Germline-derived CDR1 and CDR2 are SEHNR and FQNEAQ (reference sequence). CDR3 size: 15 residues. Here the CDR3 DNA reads TGTGCCAGCAGCCTGCTGGGACAGGGGTTCCACGAGCAGTACTTC. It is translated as CASSLLGQGFHEQYF. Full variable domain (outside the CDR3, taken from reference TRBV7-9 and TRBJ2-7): DTGVSQNPRHKITKRGQNVTFRCDPISEHNRLYWYRQTLGQGPEFLTYFQNEAQLEKSRLLSDRFSAERPKGSFSTLEIQRTEQGDSAMYLCASSLLGQGFHEQYFGPGTRLTVT.

This chain's CDR3 is CASTASGRVSNEQFF. CDR3 nucleotides: TGCGCCAGCACGGCTAGCGGGAGGGTCAGCAATGAGCAGTTCTTC. The rearrangement uses TRBV10-2 and TRBJ2-1; 12 nucleotides agree with TRBD2. Trimming at V came to 7 bases and at J to 6 bases, leaving 7 bases not matched to a gene. Germline loops: CDR1 WSHSY, CDR2 SAAADI. The length of the CDR3 is 15 residues.

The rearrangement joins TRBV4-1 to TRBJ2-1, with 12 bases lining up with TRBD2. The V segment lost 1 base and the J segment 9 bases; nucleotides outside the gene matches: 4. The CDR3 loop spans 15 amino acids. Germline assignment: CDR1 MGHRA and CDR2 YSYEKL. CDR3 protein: CASSQGLAGVGEQFF. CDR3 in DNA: TGCGCCAGCAGCCAAGGACTAGCGGGAGTAGGTGAGCAGTTCTTC.

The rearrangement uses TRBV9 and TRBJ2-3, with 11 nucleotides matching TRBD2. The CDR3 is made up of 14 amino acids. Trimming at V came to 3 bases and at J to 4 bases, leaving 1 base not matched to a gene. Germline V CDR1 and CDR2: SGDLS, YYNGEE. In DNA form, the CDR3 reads TGTGCCAGCAGCGCGGGACTAGCGGCAGATACGCAGTATTTT. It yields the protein CASSAGLAADTQYF.

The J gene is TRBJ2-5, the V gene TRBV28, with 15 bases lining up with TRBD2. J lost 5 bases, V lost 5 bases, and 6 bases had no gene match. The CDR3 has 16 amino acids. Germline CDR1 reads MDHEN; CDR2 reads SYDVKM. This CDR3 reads CASSPGTSGRRETQYF. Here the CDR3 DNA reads TGTGCCAGCAGTCCCGGGACTAGCGGGAGGCGGGAGACCCAGTACTTC. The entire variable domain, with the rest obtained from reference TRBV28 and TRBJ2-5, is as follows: DVKVTQSSRYLVKRTGEKVFLECVQDMDHENMFWYRQDPGLGLRLIYFSYDVKMKEKGDIPEGYSVSREKKERFSLILESASTNQTSMYLCASSPGTSGRRETQYFGPGTRLLVL.

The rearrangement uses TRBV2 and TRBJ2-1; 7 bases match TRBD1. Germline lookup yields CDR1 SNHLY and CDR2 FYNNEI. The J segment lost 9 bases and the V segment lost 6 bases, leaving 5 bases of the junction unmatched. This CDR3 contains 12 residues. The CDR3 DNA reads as TGTGCCAGCAGCCAACAGGGGCGTGAGCAGTTCTTC. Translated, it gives CASSQQGREQFF.

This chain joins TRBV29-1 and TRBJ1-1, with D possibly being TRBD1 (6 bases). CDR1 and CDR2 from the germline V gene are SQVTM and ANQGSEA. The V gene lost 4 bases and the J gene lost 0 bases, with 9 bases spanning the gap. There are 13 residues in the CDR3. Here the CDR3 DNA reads TGCAGCGTTGGGGACATAATGAACACTGAAGCTTTCTTT. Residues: CSVGDIMNTEAFF.

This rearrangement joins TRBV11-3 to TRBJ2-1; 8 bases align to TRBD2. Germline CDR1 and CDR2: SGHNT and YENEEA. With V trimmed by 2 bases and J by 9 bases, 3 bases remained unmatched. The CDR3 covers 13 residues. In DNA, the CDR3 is TGTGCCAGCAGCTTAAGCGGGAGTGGTGAGCAGTTCTTC. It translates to CASSLSGSGEQFF.

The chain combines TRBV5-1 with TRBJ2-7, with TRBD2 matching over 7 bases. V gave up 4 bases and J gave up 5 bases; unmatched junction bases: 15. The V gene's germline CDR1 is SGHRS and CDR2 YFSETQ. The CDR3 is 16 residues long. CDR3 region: CASSPGLLAGVHEQYF. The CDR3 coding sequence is TGCGCCAGCAGCCCCGGTCTTCTCGCGGGGGTCCACGAGCAGTACTTC.

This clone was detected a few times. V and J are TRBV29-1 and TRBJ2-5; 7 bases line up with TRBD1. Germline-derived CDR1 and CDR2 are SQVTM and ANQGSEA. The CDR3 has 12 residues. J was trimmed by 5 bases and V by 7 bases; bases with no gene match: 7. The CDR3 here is CSGRQGAETQYF. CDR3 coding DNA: TGCAGCGGACGACAGGGTGCGGAGACCCAGTACTTC.

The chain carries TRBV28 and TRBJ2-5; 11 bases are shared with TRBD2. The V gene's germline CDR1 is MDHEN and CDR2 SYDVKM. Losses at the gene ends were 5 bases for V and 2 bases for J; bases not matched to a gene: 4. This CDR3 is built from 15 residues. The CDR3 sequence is CASSTGLAAQETQYF. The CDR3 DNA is TGTGCCAGCAGTACGGGACTAGCGGCGCAAGAGACCCAGTACTTC.

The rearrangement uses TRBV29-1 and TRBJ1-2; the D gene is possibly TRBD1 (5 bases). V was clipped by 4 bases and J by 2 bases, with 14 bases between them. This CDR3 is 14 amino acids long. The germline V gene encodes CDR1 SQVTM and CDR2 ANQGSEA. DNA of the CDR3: TGCAGCGTTGTCCCCCACAGGACCAACTATGGCTACACCTTC. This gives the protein CSVVPHRTNYGYTF.